The 2 T cell receptor beta chains reported below all come from one sample, sequenced in a study of blood T cells in healthy people across ages. The second PCR ran about 6 to 11 cycles with a sample-barcoded 5' primer and J-beta primers. MiXCR, run by TCRdb on the 5' RACE reads, gives a single entry per CDR3 protein. This table has 630,000 or so distinct CDR3 sequences, about 32% appearing once. Sequencing was carried out using blood. Receptors were obtained from an elderly woman in good health.

This clonotype occurred a few times. The chain recombines TRBV15 with TRBJ1-4; D remains unclear. CDR3 size: 14 residues. CDR1 is LNHNV and CDR2 is YYDKDF in the germline V gene (reference sequence). V lost 0 bases to trimming and J lost 6 bases, with 8 bases between them. The CDR3 nucleotides read TGTGCCACCAGCAGAGATCGACGTGATGAAAAACTGTTTTTT. Residues: CATSRDRRDEKLFF. The whole variable domain, remainder taken from reference TRBV15 and TRBJ1-4, is DAMVIQNPRYQVTQFGKPVTLSCSQTLNHNVMYWYQQKSSQAPKLLFHYYDKDFNNEADTPDNFQSRRPNTSFCFLDIRSPGLGDTAMYLCATSRDRRDEKLFFGSGTQLSVL.

This clonotype was found a few times. This chain links TRBV29-1 with TRBJ1-2, with TRBD1 identical over 9 bases. Per germline, CDR1 SQVTM and CDR2 ANQGSEA. Losses at the gene ends were 5 bases for V and 4 bases for J; bases not matched to a gene: 5. This CDR3 is built from 13 residues. The CDR3, as DNA: TGCAGCGTTACAGGGGGCGTAAGCTATGGCTACACCTTC. Amino acids: CSVTGGVSYGYTF.